This passage covers 21 T cell receptor beta chains from one sample sequenced in a study of blood T cell repertoires in COVID-19. Some clones are missing from TCRdb's copy, which holds only in-frame ones; the method was immunoSEQ multiplex PCR. The repertoire consists of over 65,000 clones, with over 70% occurring once and the leading ten covering 9.5% to 15%. The sample was peripheral blood. The receptors originated from a woman between 40 and 50 years old with active or convalescent COVID-19.

This chain joins TRBV4-3 and TRBJ1-2, with 10 bases aligning to TRBD1. CDR1 LGHNA and CDR2 YSLEER come from the germline V gene. The CDR3 is made up of 16 amino acids. The V gene end was trimmed by 1 base and the J gene end by 7 bases; junction bases not matched to a gene: 9. CDR3 protein: CASSQGLDRGRGGYTF. The DNA for the CDR3 is TGCGCCAGCAGCCAAGGCCTTGACAGGGGGCGAGGTGGCTACACCTTC.

V usage is TRBV5-1 and J usage is TRBJ2-5; D is unresolved. This CDR3 has 16 amino acids. From germline, CDR1 is SGHRS and CDR2 YFSETQ. V gave up 0 bases and J gave up 4 bases, with 16 bases separating them. The DNA for the CDR3 is TGCGCCAGCAGCTTGGCCGATATTAGCTTTGGAGAGACCCAGTACTTC. It is translated as CASSLADISFGETQYF. The whole variable domain, filled in from reference TRBV5-1 and TRBJ2-5, reads KAGVTQTPRYLIKTRGQQVTLSCSPISGHRSVSWYQQTPGQGLQFLFEYFSETQRNKGNFPGRFSGRQFSNSRSEMNVSTLELGDSALYLCASSLADISFGETQYFGPGTRLLVL.

The rearrangement uses TRBV3-1 (or the pseudogene TRBV3-2) and TRBJ2-1; D might be TRBD1 (6 bases). There are 15 residues in the CDR3. CDR1 is LGHDT and CDR2 is YNNKEL in the germline V gene (reference sequence). Trimming shortened V by 1 base and J by 8 bases, and 15 bases separated the two germline ends. The CDR3 protein is CASSQGFSKGDEQFF. The DNA of the CDR3 is TGTGCCAGCAGCCAAGGGTTTAGCAAGGGGGATGAGCAGTTCTTC.

The V and J genes are TRBV10-3 and TRBJ1-2; D possibly corresponds to TRBD1 (6 bases). The germline gives CDR1 ENHRY, CDR2 SYGVKD. Deletions cut 2 bases from V and 7 bases from J, with 17 bases between. The CDR3 covers 15 residues. Here the CDR3 DNA reads TGTGCCATCAGTGAGACGTCGCTAGGGGGAACTGGCTACACCTTC. Translated, it gives CAISETSLGGTGYTF.

This clone was observed a few times. The CDR3: CASSRLAHSTDTQYF. The CDR3 bases are TGTGCCAGCAGCAGACTAGCCCATAGCACAGATACGCAGTATTTT. The chain carries TRBV7-2 and TRBJ2-3; 7 nucleotides line up with TRBD2. The V gene end was trimmed by 5 bases and the J gene end by 0 bases; junction bases not matched to a gene: 5. CDR1 is SGHTA and CDR2 is FQGNSA in the germline V gene. The CDR3 totals 15 residues.

This clone was seen more than once but under ten times. The V gene is TRBV27, the J gene TRBJ1-5; TRBD1 might be the D (5 bases). Germline-derived CDR1 and CDR2 are MNHEY and SMNVEV (reference sequence). V gave up 5 bases and J gave up 1 base, with 9 bases separating them. The CDR3 length is 14 residues. The CDR3 sequence: CASSLTESNQPQHF. The CDR3 nucleotides are TGTGCCAGCAGTCTGACAGAGAGCAATCAGCCCCAGCATTTT.

The chain has TRBV7-9 and TRBJ1-1; D is undetermined. Trimming removed 5 bases from V and 4 bases from J, with 11 bases in between. Germline lookup yields CDR1 SEHNR and CDR2 FQNEAQ (reference sequence). This CDR3 has 13 amino acids. This chain's CDR3 is CASSPQGGTEAFF. CDR3 in DNA: TGTGCCAGCAGCCCCCAAGGAGGCACTGAAGCTTTCTTT.

This clone has a single count. The rearrangement links TRBV6-6 to TRBJ2-3; no clear D gene. V dropped 7 bases and J dropped 2 bases, with 7 bases sitting between them. Germline lookup yields CDR1 MNHNY and CDR2 SVGAGI (reference sequence). The CDR3 is made up of 12 amino acids. CDR3 in DNA: TGTGCCAGCAAAGTAGACACAGATACGCAGTATTTT. Its protein product is CASKVDTDTQYF.

The V gene is TRBV13, the J gene TRBJ1-4; a possible D gene is TRBD1 (6 bases). The CDR3 runs 14 residues. Germline V gives CDR1 PRHDT, CDR2 FYEKMQ (reference sequence). Deletions cut 5 bases from V and 7 bases from J, with 14 bases between. The CDR3 coding sequence is TGTGCCAGCAGCCCTGCAGGGGAGAGTGAAAAACTGTTTTTT. Translating gives CASSPAGESEKLFF.

This rearrangement joins TRBV23-1 to TRBJ1-2, with 9 nucleotides matching TRBD1. TRBV23-1 is classed as an ORF, of uncertain function. J lost 5 bases, V lost 0 bases, and 4 bases had no gene match. The CDR3 totals 15 residues. The CDR3 region is CASSQSRDRVYGYTF. The CDR3, as DNA: TGCGCCAGCAGTCAATCGCGGGACAGGGTGTATGGCTACACCTTC.

The rearrangement joins TRBV7-2 to TRBJ2-5, with D perhaps TRBD1 (6 bases). CDR1 is SGHTA, CDR2 FQGNSA, per germline. This CDR3 is built from 16 residues. Trimming pared 4 bases from V and 5 bases from J, leaving 20 bases between. The CDR3 sequence is CASSSSGTRRAETQYF. The CDR3, as DNA: TGTGCCAGCAGCTCATCCGGGACACGAAGGGCTGAGACCCAGTACTTC.

This clone was seen a handful of times. The chain couples TRBV5-4 to TRBJ2-3; D is possibly TRBD2 (5 bases). The V end was cut by 4 bases, the J end by 0 bases, with 6 bases between. Per the germline V gene, CDR1 is SGHNT and CDR2 is YYREEE (reference sequence). CDR3 length: 13 amino acids. The CDR3 DNA is TGTGCCAGCAGCCGGACTAGCACAGATACGCAGTATTTT. This translates into CASSRTSTDTQYF. The full variable domain, in which reference TRBV5-4 and TRBJ2-3 provide the parts outside the CDR3, is ETGVTQSPTHLIKTRGQQVTLRCSSQSGHNTVSWYQQALGQGPQFIFQYYREEENGRGNFPPRFSGLQFPNYSSELNVNALELDDSALYLCASSRTSTDTQYFGPGTRLTVL.

The CDR3 loop reads CASSKDERGTSGTDTQYF. The CDR3 DNA sequence: TGTGCCAGCAGCAAAGATGAGAGGGGGACTAGCGGAACAGATACGCAGTATTTT. This chain connects TRBV21-1 to TRBJ2-3; the table gives TRBD2 as D, unverified against the DNA. TRBV21-1 has pseudogene status. This CDR3 has 18 amino acids.

This clone was recorded a few times. The gene calls are TRBV14 and TRBJ1-1; 7 bases are a match to TRBD1. The ends lost 4 bases at V and 6 bases at J; junction bases unmatched: 5. Germline V gene data show CDR1 as SGHDN and CDR2 as FVKESK. This CDR3 is built from 13 residues. The CDR3 sequence: CASSRRQGPEAFF. The CDR3 DNA is TGTGCCAGCAGCCGGCGACAGGGCCCTGAAGCTTTCTTT.

V gene TRBV19 combines with J gene TRBJ1-1, with D hard to call. V was shortened by 1 base and J by 1 base, with 7 bases between the two germline ends. CDR1 is LNHDA, CDR2 SQIVND, per germline (reference sequence). The CDR3 is 14 amino acids. In DNA, the CDR3 is TGTGCCAGTAGTATAGCTAACGGGAACACTGAAGCTTTCTTT. This translates into CASSIANGNTEAFF.

CDR3 residues: CASTSLGSGGAGELFF. The CDR3 DNA reads TGTGCCAGCACCTCGCTTGGTAGCGGGGGAGCCGGGGAGCTGTTTTTT. This rearrangement joins TRBV5-6 to TRBJ2-2; TRBD2 aligns across 9 bases. This CDR3 is built from 16 residues. Germline V CDR1 and CDR2: SGHDT, YYEEEE. J lost 6 bases, V lost 6 bases, and 12 bases had no gene match.

The V gene is TRBV29-1, the J gene TRBJ1-5; D unclear. The CDR3 runs to 14 residues. V lost 5 bases to trimming and J lost 3 bases, with 14 bases between them. Per the germline V gene, CDR1 is SQVTM and CDR2 is ANQGSEA. As DNA, the CDR3 is TGCAGCGTTAAAGGCGAAGCATCCAATCAGCCCCAGCATTTT. It yields the protein CSVKGEASNQPQHF. Combining the CDR3 with reference TRBV29-1 and TRBJ1-5 gives the whole variable domain SAVISQKPSRDICQRGTSLTIQCQVDSQVTMMFWYRQQPGQSLTLIATANQGSEATYESGFVIDKFPISRPNLTFSTLTVSNMSPEDSSIYLCSVKGEASNQPQHFGDGTRLSIL.

V and J are TRBV5-5 and TRBJ1-4; D uncertain. The length of the CDR3 is 12 residues. Looked up from germline, CDR1 is SGHKS and CDR2 is YYEKEE (reference sequence). Trimming cost V 0 bases and J 8 bases, with 5 bases left between them. The CDR3 DNA reads TGTGCCAGCAGCTTGGGAGGGGAAAAACTGTTTTTT. Its protein product is CASSLGGEKLFF.

This chain connects TRBV7-9 to TRBJ2-5, with 9 bases aligning to TRBD2. The CDR3 is made up of 15 amino acids. V dropped 5 bases and J dropped 2; count of bases not matched to a gene: 6. Germline V CDR1 and CDR2: SEHNR, FQNEAQ (reference sequence). The CDR3 is CASSLPGLAQETQYF. CDR3 in DNA: TGTGCCAGCAGCCTACCGGGACTAGCTCAAGAGACCCAGTACTTC.

This sequence joins TRBV18 and TRBJ2-7; 7 bases line up with TRBD1. This CDR3 has 13 amino acids. The ends lost 6 bases at V and 3 bases at J; junction bases unmatched: 5. CDR1 and CDR2 from the germline V gene are KGHSH and LQKENI. The CDR3, as DNA: TGTGCCAGCTCCCTAGGACAGGTCTACGAGCAGTACTTC. Translating it yields CASSLGQVYEQYF.

The chain is built from TRBV9 and TRBJ1-1; a weak D match, TRBD1 (6 bases). The CDR3 is 14 amino acids. Germline assignment: CDR1 SGDLS and CDR2 YYNGEE. V lost 3 bases and J lost 1, with 10 bases in between. For the CDR3, the DNA is TGTGCCAGCAGCGCCGGGACACCGAACACTGAAGCTTTCTTT. This gives the protein CASSAGTPNTEAFF.